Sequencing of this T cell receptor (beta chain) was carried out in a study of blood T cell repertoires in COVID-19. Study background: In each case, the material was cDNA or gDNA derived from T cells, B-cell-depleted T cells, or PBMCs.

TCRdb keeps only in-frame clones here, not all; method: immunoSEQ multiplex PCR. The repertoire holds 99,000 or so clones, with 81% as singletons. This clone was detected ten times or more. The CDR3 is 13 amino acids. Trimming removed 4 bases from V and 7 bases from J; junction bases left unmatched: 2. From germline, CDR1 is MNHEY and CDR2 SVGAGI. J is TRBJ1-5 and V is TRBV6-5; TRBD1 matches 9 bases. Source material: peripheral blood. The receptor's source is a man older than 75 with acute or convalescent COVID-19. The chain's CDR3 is CASSSGTGQPQHF. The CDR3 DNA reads TGTGCCAGCAGTTCCGGGACAGGGCAGCCCCAGCATTTT.